A single sample gave rise to the 13 T cell receptor beta chains below, sequenced in a study of memory CD4+ T cells and cytomegalovirus serostatus. The sort gate was single viable CD3+CD4+CD8-CD45RO+ cells for memory CD4+ T cells. The table came from immunoSEQ multiplex PCR; TCRdb's copy has only in-frame clones and leaves some out. Of around 54,000 clones in the sample, 78% were seen once. Sequenced material: memory CD4+ T cells from blood. The receptors here all came from an adult in good health and CMV-seronegative.

The V gene is TRBV28, the J gene TRBJ2-7; possibly TRBD2 for D (6 bases). This CDR3 is 14 amino acids long. Trimming took off 6 bases at V and 3 bases at J, with 15 bases between the two ends. CDR1 is MDHEN and CDR2 is SYDVKM in the germline V gene. The CDR3 protein is CASRTGLGNYEQYF. In DNA, the CDR3 is TGTGCCAGCAGGACGGGACTCGGAAACTACGAGCAGTACTTC.

The chain links TRBV18 to TRBJ2-5; a possible D gene is TRBD2 (6 bases). Germline lookup yields CDR1 KGHSH and CDR2 LQKENI. This CDR3 is 13 amino acids long. Trimming took off 3 bases at V and 2 bases at J, with 7 bases between the two ends. CDR3 protein: CASSPGLQETQYF. CDR3 sequence (DNA): TGTGCCAGCTCACCGGGACTGCAAGAGACCCAGTACTTC.

The chain recombines TRBV30 with TRBJ1-3; 7 positions agree with TRBD1. The germline CDR1 and CDR2 sequences are GTSNPN and SVGIG (reference sequence). V trimming: 1 base; J trimming: 3 bases; junction bases outside the gene matches: 15. The CDR3 loop spans 18 amino acids. For the CDR3, the DNA is TGTGCCTGGAGTGGGACAAGGTCGACAGGGAGGCATGGAAACACCATATATTTT. This translates into CAWSGTRSTGRHGNTIYF.

The J gene is TRBJ2-2, the V gene TRBV5-4; possible D gene TRBD1, 6 bases. Germline-derived CDR1 and CDR2 are SGHNT and YYREEE (reference sequence). The CDR3 extends over 15 amino acids. Trimming took 1 base from V and 2 from J, leaving 9 bases between them. DNA for the CDR3: TGTGCCAGCAGCTTGCCGGGGACAAACACCGGGGAGCTGTTTTTT. This encodes CASSLPGTNTGELFF.

This clone was detected a few times. The chain couples TRBV27 to TRBJ2-2; TRBD2 matches 8 bases. The V and J ends lost 5 bases and 2 bases, in that order; junction bases with no gene match: 13. The CDR3 is 18 amino acids. Germline-derived CDR1 and CDR2 are MNHEY and SMNVEV (reference sequence). DNA of the CDR3: TGTGCCAGCAGTGCACTCCTTAGACTAGCGAGAAACACCGGGGAGCTGTTTTTT. Protein: CASSALLRLARNTGELFF.

The chain carries TRBV10-3 and TRBJ2-3; 10 bases are a match to TRBD2. V lost 0 bases to trimming and J lost 2 bases; unmatched junction nucleotides: 5. Germline CDR1 is ENHRY and CDR2 is SYGVKD. There are 17 residues in the CDR3. CDR3 bases: TGTGCCATCAGTGAGTCGCCGGGACTAGCGAACACAGATACGCAGTATTTT. It translates to CAISESPGLANTDTQYF.

Here the CDR3 reads CASSFPFRDYNEQFF. Here the CDR3 DNA reads TGTGCCAGCAGCTTCCCGTTTAGGGATTACAATGAGCAGTTCTTC. The chain joins TRBV7-8 to TRBJ2-1; D is uncertain. This CDR3 has 15 amino acids. V dropped 3 bases and J dropped 4 bases, with 13 bases sitting between them. From germline, CDR1 is SGHVS and CDR2 FQNEAQ.

J is TRBJ2-7 and V is TRBV11-2; TRBD2 aligns across 8 bases. V trimming: 4 bases; J trimming: 2 bases; junction bases outside the gene matches: 10. Germline lookup yields CDR1 SGHAT and CDR2 FQNNGV. This CDR3 region has 16 residues. CDR3 sequence: CASSSLRTGGPYEQYF. In DNA, the CDR3 is TGTGCCAGCAGCTCCCTCCGGACGGGAGGGCCCTACGAGCAGTACTTC.

The rearrangement links TRBV10-1 to TRBJ2-3; D may be TRBD2 (7 bases). This CDR3 contains 13 residues. The germline V and J ends were trimmed by 2 bases and 9 bases, with 12 bases remaining between them. Germline CDR1 reads WNHNN; CDR2 reads SYGVQD (reference sequence). In DNA form, the CDR3 reads TGCGCCAGCAGTGAGCTAAGGGGGGGAACGCAGTATTTT. Its translation: CASSELRGGTQYF.

For the CDR3, the DNA is TGTGCCAGCAGCAGACTAGCGGGACTTTCCTACAATGAGCAGTTCTTC. Its translation: CASSRLAGLSYNEQFF. The chain carries TRBV2 and TRBJ2-1; 11 nucleotides line up with TRBD2. Trimming at V came to 6 bases and at J to 1 base, leaving 5 bases not matched to a gene. The CDR3 sequence is 16 residues long. Germline CDR1 SNHLY, CDR2 FYNNEI.

The chain has TRBV28 and TRBJ1-5; 9 positions agree with TRBD1. The CDR3 length is 17 residues. Germline V gene lookup returns CDR1 MDHEN and CDR2 SYDVKM. Losses at the gene ends were 5 bases for V and 1 base for J; bases not matched to a gene: 9. The CDR3 protein is CASSDAYRGRSNQPQHF. The CDR3 region has the DNA TGTGCCAGCAGTGATGCATACAGGGGGCGCAGCAATCAGCCCCAGCATTTT.

Only one count was recorded for this clone. J is TRBJ1-5 and V is TRBV19, with D possibly matching TRBD1 (5 bases). This CDR3 has 16 residues. V gave up 4 bases and J gave up 2 bases, with 15 bases separating them. Germline V gene lookup returns CDR1 LNHDA and CDR2 SQIVND (reference sequence). As DNA, the CDR3 is TGTGCCAGTAGTACAAACGAAGGGGCCGGCAATCAGCCCCAGCATTTT. Its translation: CASSTNEGAGNQPQHF.

V usage is TRBV2 and J usage is TRBJ2-3, with 10 bases identical to TRBD2. CDR1 and CDR2 from the germline V gene are SNHLY and FYNNEI. This CDR3 is 14 amino acids long. Trimming removed 7 bases from V and 4 bases from J; junction bases left unmatched: 5. DNA for the CDR3: TGTGCCAGCACTCCGGGACTAGCGCCAGATACGCAGTATTTT. Its protein is CASTPGLAPDTQYF.